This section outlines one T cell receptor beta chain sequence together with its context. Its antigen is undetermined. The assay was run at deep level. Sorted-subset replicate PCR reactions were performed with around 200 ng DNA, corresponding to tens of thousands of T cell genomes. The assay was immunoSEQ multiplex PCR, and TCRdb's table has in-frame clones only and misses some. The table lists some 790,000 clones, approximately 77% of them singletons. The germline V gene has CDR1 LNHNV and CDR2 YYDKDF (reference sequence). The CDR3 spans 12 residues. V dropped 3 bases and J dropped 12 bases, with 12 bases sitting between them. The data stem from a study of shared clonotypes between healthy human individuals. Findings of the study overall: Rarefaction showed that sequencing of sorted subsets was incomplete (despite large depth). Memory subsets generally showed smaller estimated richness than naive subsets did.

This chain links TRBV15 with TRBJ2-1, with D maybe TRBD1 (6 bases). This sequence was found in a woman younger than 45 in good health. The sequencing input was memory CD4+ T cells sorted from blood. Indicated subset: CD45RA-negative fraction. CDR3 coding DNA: TGTGCCACCAGCAGTTCAGGGGACCGGCAGTTCTTC. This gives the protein CATSSSGDRQFF.